Following are 7 T cell receptor beta chains from one sample sequenced in a study of blood T cell repertoires in COVID-19. Generated by immunoSEQ multiplex PCR, the TCRdb table keeps only in-frame clones and is missing some. The sample shows 250,000 to 300,000 clones, 88% of them seen only once. Specimen: peripheral blood. These TCRs come from a woman in her twenties or thirties who had recovered from COVID-19.

V gene TRBV12-3 or TRBV12-4 combines with J gene TRBJ1-6, with D hard to call. CDR3 length: 13 amino acids. The germline V and J ends were trimmed by 6 bases and 7 bases, with 10 bases remaining between them. CDR3 loop: CASSPRLNSPLHF. The DNA for the CDR3 is TGTGCCAGCAGCCCCCGACTCAATTCACCCCTCCACTTT.

The chain is built from TRBV7-9 and TRBJ1-5; 7 bases agree with TRBD1. The trim removed 6 bases at V and 4 bases at J, leaving 0 bases unmatched. The CDR3 length is 12 residues. Germline V gene sequence: CDR1 SEHNR, CDR2 FQNEAQ (reference sequence). The CDR3 region has the DNA TGTGCCAGCAGGACAGGGAATCAGCCCCAGCATTTT. The encoded protein is CASRTGNQPQHF.

The V and J genes are TRBV7-3 and TRBJ2-1; maybe TRBD1 (5 bases). The germline gives CDR1 SGHTA, CDR2 FQGTGA. V was clipped by 2 bases and J by 7 bases, with 12 bases between them. The CDR3 consists of 14 residues. The CDR3 DNA reads TGTGCCAGCAGCTTAGGGGCCCTTACGAATGAGCAGTTCTTC. It yields the protein CASSLGALTNEQFF.

CDR3 protein: CASSTLTGNTGANVLTF. The DNA for the CDR3 is TGCGCCAGCAGCACCCTGACAGGGAACACTGGGGCCAACGTCCTGACTTTC. The V gene is TRBV5-1, the J gene TRBJ2-6, with 7 bases fitting TRBD1. After removal of 4 bases from V and 2 bases from J, the junction contained 9 bases not matched to a gene. From germline, CDR1 is SGHRS and CDR2 YFSETQ. The CDR3 runs 17 residues.

For this clone: In the same sample, other DNA sequences code for this CDR3. The chain has TRBV6-5 and TRBJ1-1, with 9 bases identical to TRBD1. Germline-derived CDR1 and CDR2 are MNHEY and SVGAGI. With 5 bases clipped from V and 2 bases from J, the junction kept 3 bases outside the gene matches. The CDR3 is made up of 14 amino acids. CDR3 sequence: CASSRDRVNTEAFF. The CDR3 DNA follows: TGTGCCAGCAGTCGGGACAGGGTAAACACTGAAGCTTTCTTT.

This clone has just one count. This rearrangement joins TRBV7-9 to TRBJ1-1, with D perhaps TRBD1 (5 bases). V was trimmed by 5 bases and J by 5 bases, leaving 15 bases between them. This CDR3 has 14 residues. Germline CDR1 is SEHNR and CDR2 is FQNEAQ (reference sequence). The CDR3: CASSQAGGGTEAFF. CDR3 bases: TGTGCCAGCAGCCAAGCGGGGGGAGGGACTGAAGCTTTCTTT.

This chain links TRBV14 with TRBJ1-1; D unclear. Germline V CDR1 and CDR2: SGHDN, FVKESK. This CDR3 is built from 13 residues. With 4 bases removed from V and 6 bases from J, the gap between germline ends came to 12 bases. This CDR3 is CASSRSGVPEAFF. The DNA for the CDR3 is TGTGCCAGCAGCCGGTCCGGGGTCCCTGAAGCTTTCTTT.